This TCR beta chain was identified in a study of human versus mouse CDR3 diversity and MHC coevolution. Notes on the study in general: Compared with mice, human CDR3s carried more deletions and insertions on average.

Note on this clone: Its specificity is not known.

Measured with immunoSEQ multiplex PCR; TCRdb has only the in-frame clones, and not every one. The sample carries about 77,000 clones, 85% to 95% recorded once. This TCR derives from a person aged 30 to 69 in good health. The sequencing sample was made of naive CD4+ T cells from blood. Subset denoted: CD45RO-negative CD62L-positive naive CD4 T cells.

This CDR3 reads CSPRGTDTQYF. As DNA, the CDR3 is TGCAGTCCTCGGGGCACAGATACGCAGTATTTT. The rearrangement links TRBV20-1 to TRBJ2-3, with no clear D. Germline V gives CDR1 DFQATT, CDR2 SNEGSKA (reference sequence). The CDR3 has 11 amino acids. Trimming pared 8 bases from V and 1 base from J, leaving 7 bases between.